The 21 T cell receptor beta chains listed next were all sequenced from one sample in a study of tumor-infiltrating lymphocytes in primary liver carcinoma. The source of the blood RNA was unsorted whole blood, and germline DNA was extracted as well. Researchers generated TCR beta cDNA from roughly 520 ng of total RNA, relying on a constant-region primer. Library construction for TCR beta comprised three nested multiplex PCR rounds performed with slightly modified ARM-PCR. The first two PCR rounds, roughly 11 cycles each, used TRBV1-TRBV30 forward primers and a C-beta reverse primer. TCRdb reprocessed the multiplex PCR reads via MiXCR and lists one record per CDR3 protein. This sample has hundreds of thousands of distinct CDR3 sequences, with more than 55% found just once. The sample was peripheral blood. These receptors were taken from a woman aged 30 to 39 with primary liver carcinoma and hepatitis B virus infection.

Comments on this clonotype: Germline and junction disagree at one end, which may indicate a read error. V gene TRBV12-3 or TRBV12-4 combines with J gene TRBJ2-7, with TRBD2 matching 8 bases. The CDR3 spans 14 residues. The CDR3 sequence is CASSFGLAYYEKYF. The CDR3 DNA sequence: TGTGCCAGCAGTTTTGGACTAGCCTACTACGAGAAGTACTTC.

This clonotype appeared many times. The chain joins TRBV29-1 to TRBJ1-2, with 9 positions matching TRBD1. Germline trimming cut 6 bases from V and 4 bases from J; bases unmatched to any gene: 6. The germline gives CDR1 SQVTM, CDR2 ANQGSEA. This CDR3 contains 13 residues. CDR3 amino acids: CSVYDRGGYGYTF. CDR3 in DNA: TGCAGCGTATATGACAGGGGGGGCTATGGCTACACCTTC.

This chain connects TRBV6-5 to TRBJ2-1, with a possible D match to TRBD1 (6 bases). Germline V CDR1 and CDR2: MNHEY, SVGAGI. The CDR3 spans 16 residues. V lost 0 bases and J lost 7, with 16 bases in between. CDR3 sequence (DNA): TGTGCCAGCAGTTACTCCAAATACAGGGCGGCGAATGAGCAGTTCTTC. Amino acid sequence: CASSYSKYRAANEQFF.

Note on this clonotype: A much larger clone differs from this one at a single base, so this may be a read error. This chain's CDR3 is CASSYPMTSRRNEQYF. The CDR3 nucleotides read TGTGCCAGCAGTTACCCCATGACTAGCAGGAGGAACGAGCAGTACTTC. The chain employs TRBV6-2 or TRBV6-3 and TRBJ2-7, with 7 bases aligning to TRBD2. Trimming at V came to 2 bases and at J to 5 bases, leaving 12 bases not matched to a gene. The germline gives CDR1 MNHEY, CDR2 SVGEGT. The CDR3 is 16 residues long.

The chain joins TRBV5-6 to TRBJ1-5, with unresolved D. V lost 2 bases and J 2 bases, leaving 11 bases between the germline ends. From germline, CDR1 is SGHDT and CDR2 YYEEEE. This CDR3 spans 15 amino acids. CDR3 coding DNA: TGTGCCAGCAGCTTCCTAGCATCGGGCAATCAGCCCCAGCATTTT. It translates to CASSFLASGNQPQHF.

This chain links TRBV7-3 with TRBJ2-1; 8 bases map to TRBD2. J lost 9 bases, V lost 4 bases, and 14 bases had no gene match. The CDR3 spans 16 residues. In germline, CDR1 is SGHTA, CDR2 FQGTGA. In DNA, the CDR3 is TGTGCCAGCAGCTCGGTGGGAGCGGGAGTCAGGGCTGAGCAGTTCTTC. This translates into CASSSVGAGVRAEQFF. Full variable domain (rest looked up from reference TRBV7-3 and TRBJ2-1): GAGVSQTPSNKVTEKGKYVELRCDPISGHTALYWYRQSLGQGPEFLIYFQGTGAADDSGLPNDRFFAVRPEGSVSTLKIQRTERGDSAVYLCASSSVGAGVRAEQFFGPGTRLTVL.

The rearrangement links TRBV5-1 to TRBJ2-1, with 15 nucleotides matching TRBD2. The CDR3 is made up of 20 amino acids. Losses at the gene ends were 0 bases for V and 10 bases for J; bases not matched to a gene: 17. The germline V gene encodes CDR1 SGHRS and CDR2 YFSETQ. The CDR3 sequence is CASSLGWGLAGGALRGEQFF. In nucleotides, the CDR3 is TGCGCCAGCAGCTTGGGTTGGGGACTAGCGGGAGGAGCTCTCCGGGGAGAGCAGTTCTTC.

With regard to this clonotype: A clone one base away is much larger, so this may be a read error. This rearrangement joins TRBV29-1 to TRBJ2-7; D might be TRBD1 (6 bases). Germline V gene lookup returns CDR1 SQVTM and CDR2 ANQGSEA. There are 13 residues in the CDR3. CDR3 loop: CSFEDGRGYEQYF. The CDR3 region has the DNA TGCAGCTTTGAAGATGGTAGGGGGTACGAGCAGTACTTC.

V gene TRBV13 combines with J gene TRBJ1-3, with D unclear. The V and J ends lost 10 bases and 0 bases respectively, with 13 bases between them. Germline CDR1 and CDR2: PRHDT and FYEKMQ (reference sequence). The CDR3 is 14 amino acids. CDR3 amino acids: CANSSGDSGNTIYF. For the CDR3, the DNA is TGTGCCAACAGTTCCGGGGACTCTGGAAACACCATATATTTT.

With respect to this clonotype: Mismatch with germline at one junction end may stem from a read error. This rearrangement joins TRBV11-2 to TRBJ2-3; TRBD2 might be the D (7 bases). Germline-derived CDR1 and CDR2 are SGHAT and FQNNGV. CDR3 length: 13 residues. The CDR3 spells CAGSYTGRDMQYF. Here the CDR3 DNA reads TGTGCCGGCAGCTACACAGGGAGGGATATGCAGTATTTT. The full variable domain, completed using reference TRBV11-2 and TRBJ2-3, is EAGVAQSPRYKIIEKRQSVAFWCNPISGHATLYWYQQILGQGPKLLIQFQNNGVVDDSQLPKDRFSAERLKGVDSTLKIQPAKLEDSAVYLCAGSYTGRDMQYFGPGTRLTVL.

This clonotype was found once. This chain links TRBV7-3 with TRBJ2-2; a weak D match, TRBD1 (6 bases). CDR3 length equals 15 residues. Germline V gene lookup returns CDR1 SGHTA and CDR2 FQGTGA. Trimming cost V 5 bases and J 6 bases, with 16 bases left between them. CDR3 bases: TGTGCCAGCAGCCCCCAACCGACAGGTTCCGGGGAGCTGTTTTTT. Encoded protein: CASSPQPTGSGELFF.

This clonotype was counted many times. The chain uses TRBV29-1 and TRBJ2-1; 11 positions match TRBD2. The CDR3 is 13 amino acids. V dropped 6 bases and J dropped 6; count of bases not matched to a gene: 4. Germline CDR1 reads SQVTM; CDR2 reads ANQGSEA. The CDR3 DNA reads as TGCAGCGTGACCGGGACTAGCGGCAATGAGCAGTTCTTC. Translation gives CSVTGTSGNEQFF.

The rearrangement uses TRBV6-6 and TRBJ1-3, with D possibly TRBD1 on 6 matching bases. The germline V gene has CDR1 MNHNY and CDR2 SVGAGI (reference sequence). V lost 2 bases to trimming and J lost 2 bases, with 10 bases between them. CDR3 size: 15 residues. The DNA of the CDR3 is TGTGCCAGCAGTTACCACTACAGGGCTGGAAACACCATATATTTT. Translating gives CASSYHYRAGNTIYF.

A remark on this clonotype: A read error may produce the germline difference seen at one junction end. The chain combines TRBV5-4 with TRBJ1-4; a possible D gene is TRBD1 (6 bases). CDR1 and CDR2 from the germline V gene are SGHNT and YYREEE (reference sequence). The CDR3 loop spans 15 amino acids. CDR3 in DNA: TGTGCCAACAGCTTGGGGGGGCAAGGGGATGAAAAACTGTTTTTT. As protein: CANSLGGQGDEKLFF.

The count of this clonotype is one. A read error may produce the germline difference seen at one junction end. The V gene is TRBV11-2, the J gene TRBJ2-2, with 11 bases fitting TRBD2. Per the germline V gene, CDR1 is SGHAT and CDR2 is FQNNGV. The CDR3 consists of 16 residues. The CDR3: CTSSSVAGGLAGELFF. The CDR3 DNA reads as TGTACCAGCAGTTCTGTAGCGGGAGGGTTGGCCGGGGAGCTGTTTTTT.

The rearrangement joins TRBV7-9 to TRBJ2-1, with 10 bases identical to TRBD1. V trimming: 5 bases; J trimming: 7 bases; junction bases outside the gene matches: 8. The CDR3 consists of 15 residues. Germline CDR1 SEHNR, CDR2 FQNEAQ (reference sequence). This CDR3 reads CASSRGTGDYNEQFF. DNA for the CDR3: TGTGCCAGCAGCCGCGGGACAGGGGACTATAATGAGCAGTTCTTC. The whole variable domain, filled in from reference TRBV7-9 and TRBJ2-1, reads DTGVSQNPRHKITKRGQNVTFRCDPISEHNRLYWYRQTLGQGPEFLTYFQNEAQLEKSRLLSDRFSAERPKGSFSTLEIQRTEQGDSAMYLCASSRGTGDYNEQFFGPGTRLTVL.

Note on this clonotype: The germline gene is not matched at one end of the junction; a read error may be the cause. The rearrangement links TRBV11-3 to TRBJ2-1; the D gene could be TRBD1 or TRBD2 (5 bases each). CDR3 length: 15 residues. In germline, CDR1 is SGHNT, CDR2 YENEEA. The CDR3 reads CASSFGARSYNEQYF. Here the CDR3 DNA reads TGTGCCAGCAGCTTCGGGGCCCGCTCCTACAATGAGCAGTATTTC.

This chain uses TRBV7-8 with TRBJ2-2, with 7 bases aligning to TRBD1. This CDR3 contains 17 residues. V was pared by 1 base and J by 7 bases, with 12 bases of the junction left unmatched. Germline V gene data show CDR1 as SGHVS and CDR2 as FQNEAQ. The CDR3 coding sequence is TGTGCCAGCAGCTTAGTTGGTGAGGGGGCTTGGATCGGGGAGCTGTTTTTT. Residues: CASSLVGEGAWIGELFF.

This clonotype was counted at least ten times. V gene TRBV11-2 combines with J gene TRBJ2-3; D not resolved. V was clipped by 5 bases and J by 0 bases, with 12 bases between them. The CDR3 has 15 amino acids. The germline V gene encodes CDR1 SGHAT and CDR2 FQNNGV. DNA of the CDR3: TGTGCCAGCAGCCTGTACTTTACTAGCACAGATACGCAGTATTTT. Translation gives CASSLYFTSTDTQYF.

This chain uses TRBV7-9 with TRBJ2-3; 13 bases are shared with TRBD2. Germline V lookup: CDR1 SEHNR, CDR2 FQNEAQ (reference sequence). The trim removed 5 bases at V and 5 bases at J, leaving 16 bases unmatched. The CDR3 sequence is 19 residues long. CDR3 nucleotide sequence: TGTGCCAGCAGCCCTATTAATACTTGGACTAGCGGGAGACGAGATACGCAGTATTTT. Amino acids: CASSPINTWTSGRRDTQYF.

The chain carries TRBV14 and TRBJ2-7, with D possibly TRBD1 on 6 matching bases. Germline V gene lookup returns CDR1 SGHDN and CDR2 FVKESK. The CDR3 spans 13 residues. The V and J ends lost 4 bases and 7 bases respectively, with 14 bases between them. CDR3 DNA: TGTGCCAGCAGCCTTTACCTAACAGGGGAGCAGTACTTC. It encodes CASSLYLTGEQYF.